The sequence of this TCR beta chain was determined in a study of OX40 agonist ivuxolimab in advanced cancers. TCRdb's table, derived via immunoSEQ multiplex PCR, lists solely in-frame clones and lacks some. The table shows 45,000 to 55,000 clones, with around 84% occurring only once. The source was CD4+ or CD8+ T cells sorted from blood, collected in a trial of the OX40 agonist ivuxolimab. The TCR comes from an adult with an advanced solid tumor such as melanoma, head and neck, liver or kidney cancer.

CDR3 coding DNA: TGTGCCAGCGGCCGGAGGGGATACGAGCAGTACTTC. Protein sequence: CASGRRGYEQYF. The V call is TRBV7-2, the J call TRBJ2-7; perhaps TRBD2 as D (6 bases). The CDR3 extends over 12 amino acids. V was pared by 8 bases and J by 4 bases, with 12 bases between. The germline V gene encodes CDR1 SGHTA and CDR2 FQGNSA.